The clone carrying this T cell receptor beta chain has only a few counts. Germline is not matched at one junction end, which may reflect a read error. These data are taken from a study of blood T cells in healthy people across ages. Primed by a sample-barcoded 5' primer and a J-beta primer mix, a second PCR proceeded for 7 to 11 cycles. TCRdb reprocessed the 5' RACE reads via MiXCR and lists one record per CDR3 protein. The sample consists of 1.5 million to 2 million distinct CDR3 sequences, approximately 40% of them appearing once. The CDR3 sequence is 13 residues long. This TCR was recovered from a human donor in good health. The specimen was blood. The V call is TRBV12-3 or TRBV12-4, the J call TRBJ1-2; 8 positions match TRBD1. CDR3 in DNA: TGTGCCAGCACGGACAGGGATAACTATGTCTACACCTTC. Encoded protein: CASTDRDNYVYTF.